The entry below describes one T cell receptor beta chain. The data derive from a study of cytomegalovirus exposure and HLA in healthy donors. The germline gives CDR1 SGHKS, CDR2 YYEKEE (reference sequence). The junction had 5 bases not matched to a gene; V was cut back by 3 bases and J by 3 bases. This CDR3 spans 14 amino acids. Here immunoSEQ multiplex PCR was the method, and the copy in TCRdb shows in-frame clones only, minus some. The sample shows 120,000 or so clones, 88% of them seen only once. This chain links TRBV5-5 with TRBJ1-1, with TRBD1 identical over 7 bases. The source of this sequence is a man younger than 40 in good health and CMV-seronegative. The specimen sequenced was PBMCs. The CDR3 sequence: CASSSTGSDTEAFF. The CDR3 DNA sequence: TGTGCCAGCAGCTCGACAGGGTCGGACACTGAAGCTTTCTTT. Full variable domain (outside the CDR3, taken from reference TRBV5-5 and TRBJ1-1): DAGVTQSPTHLIKTRGQQVTLRCSPISGHKSVSWYQQVLGQGPQFIFQYYEKEERGRGNFPDRFSARQFPNYSSELNVNALLLGDSALYLCASSSTGSDTEAFFGQGTRLTVV.